The 26 T cell receptor beta chains listed next were all sequenced from one sample in a study of T cells in Graves' hyperthyroidism and ophthalmopathy. Using RNA transcripts as the source, TCR beta CDR3 regions were amplified. The TCR CDR3 first-round RT-PCR relied on the HTBI primer set. In TCRdb, the multiplex PCR reads were re-called with MiXCR into one record per CDR3 protein. Counted here are roughly 500,000 distinct CDR3 sequences, about 20% occurring once; the ten biggest clones make up roughly 49%. Material for sequencing was blood. The receptors shown here come from an older woman with Graves' ophthalmopathy.

The V and J genes are TRBV20-1 and TRBJ2-3; 7 bases line up with TRBD1. The germline V gene encodes CDR1 DFQATT and CDR2 SNEGSKA (reference sequence). With V trimmed by 5 bases and J by 1 base, 3 bases remained unmatched. The CDR3 runs to 13 residues. CDR3 coding DNA: TGCAGTGCTTACGACAGGGGCACAGATACGCAGTATTTT. Protein sequence: CSAYDRGTDTQYF.

This clonotype has ten or more counts. V and J are TRBV11-2 and TRBJ2-7, with 11 positions matching TRBD2. The trim removed 5 bases at V and 2 bases at J, leaving 5 bases unmatched. This CDR3 comprises 15 residues. Looked up from germline, CDR1 is SGHAT and CDR2 is FQNNGV. CDR3 DNA: TGTGCCAGCAGCGCCAGGACTAGCGGGCCCTACGAGCAGTACTTC. It codes for CASSARTSGPYEQYF.

This clonotype was detected only a few times. The rearrangement uses TRBV9 and TRBJ1-3; tentative D call: TRBD1 (5 bases). V dropped 0 bases and J dropped 4 bases, with 8 bases sitting between them. The CDR3 length is 14 residues. Germline V lookup: CDR1 SGDLS, CDR2 YYNGEE. CDR3 in DNA: TGTGCCAGCAGCGTAGGGGGGTTCGGAAACACCATATATTTT. This gives the protein CASSVGGFGNTIYF. Filled out from reference TRBV9 and TRBJ1-3, the complete variable domain reads DSGVTQTPKHLITATGQRVTLRCSPRSGDLSVYWYQQSLDQGLQFLIQYYNGEERAKGNILERFSAQQFPDLHSELNLSSLELGDSALYFCASSVGGFGNTIYFGEGSWLTVV.

This chain connects TRBV5-1 to TRBJ2-1; 12 bases fit TRBD2. The germline V gene has CDR1 SGHRS and CDR2 YFSETQ. Trimming took 4 bases from V and 8 from J; bases not matched to a gene: 10. The CDR3 extends over 16 amino acids. The CDR3 loop reads CASSPGTSGLLHEQFF. The CDR3 region has the DNA TGCGCCAGCAGCCCCGGGACTAGCGGGCTGCTTCATGAGCAGTTCTTC.

This clonotype was seen at least ten times. V gene TRBV19 combines with J gene TRBJ1-1, with a tentative D call TRBD1 (5 bases). The V end lost 5 bases, the J end lost 1 base, and 17 bases lay between the germline ends. The germline V gene encodes CDR1 LNHDA and CDR2 SQIVND (reference sequence). The CDR3 contains 16 residues. The CDR3 here is CASSLGVVVKNTEAFF. For the CDR3, the DNA is TGTGCCAGTAGTTTGGGGGTGGTCGTGAAGAACACTGAAGCTTTCTTT.

V gene TRBV6-1 combines with J gene TRBJ1-2; D is undetermined. The CDR3 covers 11 residues. Germline CDR1 and CDR2: MNHNS and SASEGT. Trimming cost V 9 bases and J 7 bases, with 12 bases left between them. The CDR3 DNA is TGTGCCAGTGGGGAACGCGGTGGCTACACCTTC. This encodes CASGERGGYTF.

This clonotype appeared a few times. The chain links TRBV12-3 or TRBV12-4 to TRBJ2-1; D is unresolved. V was cut by 3 bases and J by 0 bases, with 12 bases left in between. The CDR3 sequence is 16 residues long. The CDR3 loop is CASSLTRRSSYNEQFF. CDR3 in DNA: TGTGCCAGCAGTTTGACCCGGCGGAGCTCCTACAATGAGCAGTTCTTC.

This clonotype was observed a few times. This chain uses TRBV19 with TRBJ2-5; 7 nucleotides agree with TRBD1. V dropped 4 bases and J dropped 5; count of bases not matched to a gene: 4. The germline gives CDR1 LNHDA, CDR2 SQIVND (reference sequence). This CDR3 is 13 amino acids long. The CDR3 loop is CASSNVQGETQYF. CDR3 sequence (DNA): TGTGCCAGTAGTAACGTACAGGGGGAGACCCAGTACTTC.

This clonotype occurred a few times. This sequence joins TRBV12-3 or TRBV12-4 and TRBJ2-6; 7 positions match TRBD2. This CDR3 region has 18 residues. Trimming at V came to 2 bases and at J to 0 bases, leaving 7 bases not matched to a gene. The CDR3 sequence is CASSLRGGAPSGANVLTF. CDR3 nucleotides: TGTGCCAGCAGTTTACGGGGAGGGGCCCCCTCTGGGGCCAACGTCCTGACTTTC.

This clonotype was detected only once. The DNA of the CDR3 is TGTGCCAGCAGCCCGGGGGCTAGCGGGTACACCGGGGAGCTGTTTTTT. Translation: CASSPGASGYTGELFF. V gene TRBV9 combines with J gene TRBJ2-2, with 8 bases identical to TRBD2. This CDR3 comprises 16 residues. V shed 4 bases, J shed 3 bases, and the junction held 8 bases outside the gene matches. Germline V lookup: CDR1 SGDLS, CDR2 YYNGEE.

The rearrangement joins TRBV7-2 to TRBJ1-6; no firm D call. In germline, CDR1 is SGHTA, CDR2 FQGNSA. Trimming took off 2 bases at V and 9 bases at J, with 5 bases between the two ends. This CDR3 is built from 12 residues. CDR3 sequence (DNA): TGTGCCAGCAGCTTAATGGGTTCACCCCTCCACTTT. It specifies CASSLMGSPLHF. Variable domain in full (rest from reference TRBV7-2 and TRBJ1-6): GAGVSQSPSNKVTEKGKDVELRCDPISGHTALYWYRQSLGQGLEFLIYFQGNSAPDKSGLPSDRFSAERTGGSVSTLTIQRTQQEDSAVYLCASSLMGSPLHFGNGTRLTVT.

The chain links TRBV27 to TRBJ1-1; D is perhaps TRBD1 (5 bases). The CDR3 covers 15 residues. The ends were cut back, 1 base at V and 1 base at J, with 10 bases in the middle. Germline values: CDR1 MNHEY, CDR2 SMNVEV (reference sequence). CDR3 region: CASSLLGVANTEAFF. The CDR3, as DNA: TGTGCCAGCAGTTTATTGGGGGTAGCGAACACTGAAGCTTTCTTT.

This clonotype turned up a few times. The gene calls are TRBV29-1 and TRBJ1-2; the D gene is possibly TRBD1 (5 bases). The CDR3 has 14 amino acids. The germline V and J ends were trimmed by 4 bases and 7 bases, with 19 bases remaining between them. From germline, CDR1 is SQVTM and CDR2 ANQGSEA. This chain's CDR3 is CSVAPAGWLSGYTF. CDR3 nucleotides: TGCAGCGTTGCCCCAGCAGGGTGGTTGAGTGGCTACACCTTC.

This clonotype was found a few times. The rearrangement uses TRBV3-1 and TRBJ1-3, with D unresolved. V gave up 5 bases and J gave up 0 bases, with 14 bases separating them. The CDR3 sequence is 16 residues long. Per germline, CDR1 LGHDT and CDR2 YNNKEL (reference sequence). In nucleotides, the CDR3 is TGTGCCAGCAGCAAGACGCTCCTTCCCTCTGGAAACACCATATATTTT. Its protein product is CASSKTLLPSGNTIYF.

In this sample, this clonotype turned up a few times. This chain joins TRBV20-1 and TRBJ1-1; 8 nucleotides align to TRBD1. CDR3 length: 12 residues. V gave up 2 bases and J gave up 7 bases; unmatched junction bases: 3. CDR1 is DFQATT and CDR2 is SNEGSKA in the germline V gene (reference sequence). The CDR3 nucleotides are TGCAGTGCTAGAAAACAGGGGGTTGAAGCTTTCTTT. As protein: CSARKQGVEAFF.

This rearrangement joins TRBV7-2 to TRBJ2-7; D gene uncertain. The CDR3 is 15 residues long. Germline CDR1 and CDR2: SGHTA and FQGNSA. Trimming removed 5 bases at V and 0 bases at J, with 14 bases between. The CDR3 here is CASSMSPLSSYEQYF. CDR3 DNA sequence: TGTGCCAGCAGCATGTCCCCACTTTCCTCCTACGAGCAGTACTTC.

Ten or more counts support this clonotype. The chain is built from TRBV11-2 and TRBJ2-7; 10 nucleotides match TRBD2. Germline lookup yields CDR1 SGHAT and CDR2 FQNNGV. The V and J ends lost 5 bases and 2 bases, in that order; junction bases with no gene match: 9. This CDR3 spans 16 amino acids. CDR3 sequence (DNA): TGTGCCAGCAGCGAATCCGGGACTAGCGCAACCTACGAGCAGTACTTC. This translates into CASSESGTSATYEQYF.

V is TRBV30 and J is TRBJ2-2; tentatively, D is TRBD2 (6 bases). Germline V gene sequence: CDR1 GTSNPN, CDR2 SVGIG (reference sequence). The CDR3 extends over 16 amino acids. V lost 3 bases and J lost 1, with 15 bases in between. The CDR3 DNA reads as TGTGCCTGGAGGGCATGGGGAGGCCAGAACACCGGGGAGCTGTTTTTT. This gives the protein CAWRAWGGQNTGELFF. The entire variable domain, with the rest obtained from reference TRBV30 and TRBJ2-2, is as follows: SQTIHQWPATLVQPVGSPLSLECTVEGTSNPNLYWYRQAAGRGLQLLFYSVGIGQISSEVPQNLSASRPQDRQFILSSKKLLLSDSGFYLCAWRAWGGQNTGELFFGEGSRLTVL.

Here the CDR3 reads CASSPILGAFF. CDR3 sequence (DNA): TGTGCCAGCAGCCCGATACTAGGGGCTTTCTTT. V is TRBV9 and J is TRBJ1-1, with unresolved D. Germline V gene data show CDR1 as SGDLS and CDR2 as YYNGEE. V was trimmed by 4 bases and J by 11 bases, leaving 12 bases between them. The CDR3 extends over 11 amino acids.

This chain joins TRBV9 and TRBJ1-1; the D is unclear. The germline V gene has CDR1 SGDLS and CDR2 YYNGEE. Trimming took 4 bases from V and 2 from J, leaving 9 bases between them. The CDR3 has 13 amino acids. The DNA of the CDR3 is TGTGCCAGCAGCCAACAGATAAACACTGAAGCTTTCTTT. Protein product: CASSQQINTEAFF.

This clonotype was recorded only once. A much larger clonotype is one base distant, so this may be a read error. J is TRBJ1-5 and V is TRBV6-2 or TRBV6-3; tentatively, D is TRBD1 (5 bases). Germline V lookup: CDR1 MNHEY, CDR2 SVGEGT. This CDR3 contains 15 residues. V lost 1 base, J lost 7 bases, and 14 bases lay in between. The CDR3 DNA follows: TGTGCCAGCAGTTACTGGGGCCCATCAGGACAGCCCCAGCATTTT. Protein sequence: CASSYWGPSGQPQHF.

This clonotype was counted many times. The V and J genes are TRBV11-2 and TRBJ1-1; perhaps TRBD1 as D (5 bases). The germline gives CDR1 SGHAT, CDR2 FQNNGV. Deletions cut 5 bases from V and 3 bases from J, with 13 bases between. This CDR3 is built from 14 residues. The CDR3 region has the DNA TGTGCCAGCAGCCCAGGGATAGGGTACACTGAAGCTTTCTTT. Amino acids: CASSPGIGYTEAFF.

The chain carries TRBV9 and TRBJ2-1; the D is unclear. The CDR3 totals 14 residues. The V gene lost 0 bases and the J gene lost 6 bases, with 10 bases spanning the gap. CDR1 and CDR2 from the germline V gene are SGDLS and YYNGEE. The CDR3 sequence is CASSVGPETNEQFF. CDR3 nucleotide sequence: TGTGCCAGCAGCGTAGGCCCAGAGACCAATGAGCAGTTCTTC.

This clonotype was counted a few times. The rearrangement joins TRBV29-1 to TRBJ2-2; possibly TRBD1 for D (6 bases). The V gene lost 4 bases and the J gene lost 1 base, with 10 bases spanning the gap. The CDR3 runs 14 residues. CDR1 is SQVTM, CDR2 ANQGSEA, per germline. Written as DNA, the CDR3 is TGCAGCGTTGCGGACAGACTGAACACCGGGGAGCTGTTTTTT. It codes for CSVADRLNTGELFF.

V usage is TRBV20-1 and J usage is TRBJ2-1, with TRBD2 matching over 9 bases. Germline-derived CDR1 and CDR2 are DFQATT and SNEGSKA (reference sequence). The CDR3 loop spans 17 amino acids. V trimming: 0 bases; J trimming: 2 bases; junction bases outside the gene matches: 8. The CDR3 DNA reads as TGCAGTGCTAGAGATACCGCGGGAGGGGCCGCCTACAATGAGCAGTTCTTC. Its protein is CSARDTAGGAAYNEQFF.

This chain's CDR3 is CASGQPNYGYTF. The CDR3 bases are TGTGCCAGCGGCCAGCCTAACTATGGCTACACCTTC. The rearrangement links TRBV9 to TRBJ1-2; D is unclear. Trimming left V 7 bases short and J 0 bases short, with 7 bases between. Germline loops: CDR1 SGDLS, CDR2 YYNGEE. The CDR3 is 12 amino acids. Supplemented by reference TRBV9 and TRBJ1-2, the full variable domain reads DSGVTQTPKHLITATGQRVTLRCSPRSGDLSVYWYQQSLDQGLQFLIQYYNGEERAKGNILERFSAQQFPDLHSELNLSSLELGDSALYFCASGQPNYGYTFGSGTRLTVV.